These 8 T cell receptor beta chains originate from one sample sequenced in a study of blood T cell repertoires in COVID-19. Assay used: immunoSEQ multiplex PCR; TCRdb lists only in-frame clones, some missing. The sample has under 250,000 clones; approximately 80% are singletons. The sequencing input was PBMCs or T cells enriched from blood (not recorded which). The receptors come from a woman in her thirties or forties with acute COVID-19.

The chain employs TRBV10-3 and TRBJ1-1, with 8 nucleotides matching TRBD1. The CDR3 is made up of 13 amino acids. Germline V lookup: CDR1 ENHRY, CDR2 SYGVKD. J gave up 0 bases and V 8 bases, and 2 bases lay outside the gene matches. As DNA, the CDR3 is TGTGCCATCGACAGGGGCCTGAACACTGAAGCTTTCTTT. Translating it yields CAIDRGLNTEAFF.

The genes are TRBV6-2 or TRBV6-3 and TRBJ2-5; no firm D call. The CDR3 covers 15 residues. Trimming took 6 bases from V and 1 from J, leaving 15 bases between them. Germline CDR1 reads MNHEY; CDR2 reads SVGEGT. The CDR3 DNA reads as TGTGCCAGCAGCTGGTATGACCCGGGCCAAGAGACCCAGTACTTC. This translates into CASSWYDPGQETQYF.

The chain joins TRBV7-2 to TRBJ1-5, with no clear D. The germline CDR1 and CDR2 sequences are SGHTA and FQGNSA. There are 14 residues in the CDR3. Deletions cut 8 bases from V and 1 base from J, with 12 bases between. The CDR3 coding sequence is TGTGCCAGCGGAGGCGATTGGAGCAATCAGCCCCAGCATTTT. Protein sequence: CASGGDWSNQPQHF. The variable domain in full, completed from reference TRBV7-2 and TRBJ1-5, reads GAGVSQSPSNKVTEKGKDVELRCDPISGHTALYWYRQSLGQGLEFLIYFQGNSAPDKSGLPSDRFSAERTGGSVSTLTIQRTQQEDSAVYLCASGGDWSNQPQHFGDGTRLSIL.

The chain uses TRBV19 and TRBJ1-4; no firm D call. V lost 6 bases and J 8 bases, leaving 10 bases between the germline ends. The CDR3 loop spans 12 amino acids. From germline, CDR1 is LNHDA and CDR2 SQIVND (reference sequence). CDR3 loop: CASSRRGEKLFF. CDR3 nucleotides: TGTGCCAGTAGCCGCAGAGGGGAAAAACTGTTTTTT.

The chain joins TRBV27 to TRBJ1-1, with D perhaps matching TRBD1 (5 bases). The V gene lost 5 bases and the J gene lost 0 bases, with 10 bases spanning the gap. There are 14 residues in the CDR3. Germline V lookup: CDR1 MNHEY, CDR2 SMNVEV (reference sequence). The CDR3: CASSGLGVNTEAFF. The CDR3 DNA reads TGTGCCAGCAGTGGGCTAGGGGTGAACACTGAAGCTTTCTTT.

The chain is built from TRBV9 and TRBJ2-7, with 9 bases aligning to TRBD2. Germline CDR1 reads SGDLS; CDR2 reads YYNGEE. V shed 0 bases, J shed 3 bases, and the junction held 1 base outside the gene matches. The CDR3 is 14 amino acids. CDR3 nucleotides: TGTGCCAGCAGCGTAGCGACTAGCGGCTACGAGCAGTACTTC. Its protein is CASSVATSGYEQYF.

This clone was detected a few times. V usage is TRBV11-2 and J usage is TRBJ2-1, with a tentative D call TRBD1 (6 bases). V lost 0 bases, J lost 2 bases, and 8 bases lay in between. Germline assignment: CDR1 SGHAT and CDR2 FQNNGV. The CDR3 contains 15 residues. DNA for the CDR3: TGTGCCAGCAGCTTAGACAGGGGTACCTACAATGAGCAGTTCTTC. It yields the protein CASSLDRGTYNEQFF.

The chain has TRBV7-9 and TRBJ1-4; the match to TRBD1 covers 8 bases. The CDR3 consists of 16 residues. V dropped 5 bases and J dropped 0; count of bases not matched to a gene: 5. Germline CDR1 reads SEHNR; CDR2 reads FQNEAQ (reference sequence). The CDR3 spells CASSDDRGATNEKLFF. DNA for the CDR3: TGTGCCAGCAGCGACGACAGGGGAGCAACTAATGAAAAACTGTTTTTT.